One T cell receptor beta chain is described in this entry. This sample is drawn from a study of blood T cell repertoires in COVID-19. Source study methods: Estimation of nucleated cell counts relied on the amplification of reference gene primers. TCRdb keeps only in-frame clones here, not all; method: immunoSEQ multiplex PCR. D and trimming come from the DNA, and the V and J calls and clone size come from that table. Seen here are approximately 380,000 clones, around 85% observed once, and the top ten hold under 4%. V shed 2 bases and J shed 0 bases, with 11 bases lying between them. The CDR3 extends over 15 amino acids. The germline gives CDR1 SGHTA, CDR2 FQGTGA.

The sequenced sample was peripheral blood. J is TRBJ2-7 and V is TRBV7-3; the D gene is possibly TRBD2 (5 bases). The TCR was taken from a woman aged 18-29 years with acute or convalescent COVID-19. The CDR3 loop reads CASSLSAEFSYEQYF. The CDR3 DNA is TGTGCCAGCAGCTTATCAGCGGAGTTCTCCTACGAGCAGTACTTC. Combining the CDR3 with reference TRBV7-3 and TRBJ2-7 gives the whole variable domain GAGVSQTPSNKVTEKGKYVELRCDPISGHTALYWYRQSLGQGPEFLIYFQGTGAADDSGLPNDRFFAVRPEGSVSTLKIQRTERGDSAVYLCASSLSAEFSYEQYFGPGTRLTVT.